This T cell receptor (beta chain) was identified during a study of T-cell reconstitution after alpha-beta-depleted transplantation in children. A TCRbeta library incorporating unique molecular identifiers was prepared. TCRdb re-called the PCR reads through MiXCR, storing one row per CDR3 protein. The sample contains some 520,000 distinct CDR3 sequences, approximately 32% of which appear only once. Between the trimmed V and J ends, which lost 0 bases and 8 bases, there was a span of 14 bases. This CDR3 contains 14 residues. Germline V gene lookup returns CDR1 GTSNPN and CDR2 SVGIG (reference sequence).

The chain links TRBV30 to TRBJ2-1; D is unclear. The receptor was derived from a human donor who donated a stem cell graft to a child with aplastic anemia. The input for sequencing was PBMCs from the stem cell graft donor, taken from the stem cell graft. CDR3 protein: CAWSVYAASDEQFF. DNA of the CDR3: TGTGCCTGGAGTGTATATGCGGCGTCGGATGAGCAGTTCTTC.